There are a few counts of the clone carrying this TCR beta chain. Its antigen is unknown. This entry comes from a study of beta chain features in type 1 diabetes. Across the whole study: Healthy donors resembled patients in age, gender and cell yields.

What was sequenced were expressed TCRB transcripts, since all of the isolated RNA had been reverse transcribed. Data came from immunoSEQ multiplex PCR; TCRdb stores just in-frame clones and leaves some out. The top ten clones hold approximately 0.05% of a sample with some 410,000 clones, 10% to 12% of them seen once. Study-wide findings and caveats: More deletions and fewer insertions at VDJ junctions were found in patients with type 1 diabetes. Reads derived from cDNA could over-represent cells showing high TCR expression.

With V trimmed by 5 bases and J by 3 bases, 7 bases remained unmatched. The CDR3 is made up of 15 amino acids. Germline CDR1 is SNHLY and CDR2 is FYNNEI. All of the sorted populations showed purity greater than 95%. The receptor's source is a woman in her late teens or twenties in good health. This chain uses TRBV2 with TRBJ2-3; 8 bases agree with TRBD2. The sample comprised naive CD4+ T cells from blood. The CDR3 DNA sequence: TGTGCCAGCAGTCTCGAGCGGGGGCCGACAGATACGCAGTATTTT. As protein: CASSLERGPTDTQYF.